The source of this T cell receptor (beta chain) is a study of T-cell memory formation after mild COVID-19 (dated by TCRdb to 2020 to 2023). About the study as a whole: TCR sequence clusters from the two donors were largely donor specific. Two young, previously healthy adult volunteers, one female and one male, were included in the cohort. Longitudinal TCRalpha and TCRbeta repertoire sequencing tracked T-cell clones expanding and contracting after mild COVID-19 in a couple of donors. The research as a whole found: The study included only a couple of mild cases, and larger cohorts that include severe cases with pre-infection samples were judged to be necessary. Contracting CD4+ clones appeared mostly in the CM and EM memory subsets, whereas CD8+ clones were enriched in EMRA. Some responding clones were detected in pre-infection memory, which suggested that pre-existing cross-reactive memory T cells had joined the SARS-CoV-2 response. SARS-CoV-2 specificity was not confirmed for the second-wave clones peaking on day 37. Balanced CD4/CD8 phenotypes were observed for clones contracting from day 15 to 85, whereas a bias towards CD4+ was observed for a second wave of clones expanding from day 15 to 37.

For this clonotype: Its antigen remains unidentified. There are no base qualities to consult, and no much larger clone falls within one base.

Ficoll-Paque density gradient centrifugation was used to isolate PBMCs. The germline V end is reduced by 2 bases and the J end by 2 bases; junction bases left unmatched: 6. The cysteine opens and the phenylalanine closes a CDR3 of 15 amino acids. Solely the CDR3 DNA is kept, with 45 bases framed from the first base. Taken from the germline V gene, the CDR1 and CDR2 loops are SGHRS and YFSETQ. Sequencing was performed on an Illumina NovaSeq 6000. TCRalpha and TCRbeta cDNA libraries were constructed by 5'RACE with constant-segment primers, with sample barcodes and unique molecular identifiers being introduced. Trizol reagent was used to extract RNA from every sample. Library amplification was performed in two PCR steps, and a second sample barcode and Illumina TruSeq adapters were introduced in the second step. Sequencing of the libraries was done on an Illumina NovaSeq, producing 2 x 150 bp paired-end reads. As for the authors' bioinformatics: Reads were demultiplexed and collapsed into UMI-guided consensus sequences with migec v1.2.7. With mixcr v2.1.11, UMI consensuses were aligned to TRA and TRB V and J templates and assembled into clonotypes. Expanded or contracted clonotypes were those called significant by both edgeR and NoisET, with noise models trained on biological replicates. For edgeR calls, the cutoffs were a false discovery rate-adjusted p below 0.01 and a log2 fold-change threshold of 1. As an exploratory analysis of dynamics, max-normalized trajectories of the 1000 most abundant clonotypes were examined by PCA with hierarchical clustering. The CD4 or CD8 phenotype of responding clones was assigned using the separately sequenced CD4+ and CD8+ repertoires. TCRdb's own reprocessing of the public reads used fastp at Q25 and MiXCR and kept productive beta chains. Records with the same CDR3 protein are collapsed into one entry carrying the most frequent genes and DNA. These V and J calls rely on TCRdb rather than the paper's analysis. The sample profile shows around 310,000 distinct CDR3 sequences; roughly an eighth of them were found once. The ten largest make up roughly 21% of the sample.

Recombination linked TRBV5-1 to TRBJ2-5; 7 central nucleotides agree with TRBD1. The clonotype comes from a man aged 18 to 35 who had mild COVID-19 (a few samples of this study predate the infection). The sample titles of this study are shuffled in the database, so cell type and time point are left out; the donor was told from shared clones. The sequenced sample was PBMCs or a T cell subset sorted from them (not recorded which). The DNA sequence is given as TGCGCCAGCAGCTTCTTACAGGGGATGCAAGAGACCCAGTACTTC. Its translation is CASSFLQGMQETQYF. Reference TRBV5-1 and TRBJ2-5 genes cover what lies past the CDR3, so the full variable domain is KAGVTQTPRYLIKTRGQQVTLSCSPISGHRSVSWYQQTPGQGLQFLFEYFSETQRNKGNFPGRFSGRQFSNSRSEMNVSTLELGDSALYLCASSFLQGMQETQYFGPGTRLLVL.